The TCR beta chain described here comes from a study of naive and memory T cell subsets. Both TRBC1 and TRBC2 were covered by a beta constant-region primer of two equimolar oligonucleotides. TCRdb fed the UMI-ligation and nested PCR reads into MiXCR, producing one record per CDR3 protein. This sample carries approximately 21,000 distinct CDR3 sequences, around 10% of them seen once, and the ten largest clones take roughly 20%. There are a few counts of this clonotype. V shed 0 bases and J shed 4 bases, with 12 bases lying between them. Germline lookup yields CDR1 MGHRA and CDR2 YSYEKL. This CDR3 has 15 amino acids.

The V call is TRBV4-1, the J call TRBJ1-1; D gene ambiguous. The receptor comes from a human donor in good health. Sequenced sample: central memory CD8+ T cells from blood. CDR3 loop: CASSQDSRALTEAFF. Written as DNA, the CDR3 is TGCGCCAGCAGCCAAGATTCTAGGGCCCTCACTGAAGCTTTCTTT.